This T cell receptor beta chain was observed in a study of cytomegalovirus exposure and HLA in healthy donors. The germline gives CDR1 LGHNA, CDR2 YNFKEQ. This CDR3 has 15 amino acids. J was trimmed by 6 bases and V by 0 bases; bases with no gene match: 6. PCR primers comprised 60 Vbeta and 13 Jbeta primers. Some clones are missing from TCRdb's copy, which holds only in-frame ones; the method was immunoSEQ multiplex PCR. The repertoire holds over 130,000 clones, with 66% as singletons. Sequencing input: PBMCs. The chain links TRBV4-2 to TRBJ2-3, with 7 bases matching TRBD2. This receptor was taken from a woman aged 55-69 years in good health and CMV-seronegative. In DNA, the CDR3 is TGTGCCAGCAGCCAAGATCAGGGAGGGGCCGATACGCAGTATTTT. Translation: CASSQDQGGADTQYF.